This TCR beta chain was retrieved from a study of early T cells in non-severe SARS-CoV-2 infection (dated by TCRdb to the early 2020s). Study-level background: Because TCR sequencing relied on bulk RNA taken from unsorted whole blood, pairing of alpha and beta chains was not possible. Results and caveats for the whole study, not just this receptor: Matching against VDJdb was skewed toward anti-spike CD8 responses, likely underestimated virus-specific expansions, and missed private and CD4 specificities.

Including cysteine and phenylalanine, the CDR3 has 12 amino acids. Only CDR3 DNA is held: 36 bases, read in frame from base 1. Taken from the germline V gene (reference sequence), the CDR1 and CDR2 loops are DFQATT and SNEGSKA. The V end loses 5 bases and the J end loses 10 bases, and a stretch of 15 bases separates them. Libraries were prepared through 5' RACE. The sequencing machine was a NextSeq 500. To correct for sequencing error and PCR bias, the TCR library protocol tagged individual cDNA molecules with unique molecular identifiers. Both TCR alpha and beta chains were sequenced, and tight co-correlation was observed between alpha and beta sequence abundances in each sample. Turning to the authors' computational methods: Decombinator V4 was used to annotate the V gene, J gene and CDR3 of the TCR sequences. Expanded TCRs were defined as changing significantly between any two time points under a Poisson model with p below 0.0001. TCR abundances were normalised to the total number of TCRs sequenced in each sample and reported as counts per million. TRAV1-2 paired with TRAJ12, TRAJ20 or TRAJ33 defined MAIT TCRs, while TRAV10 paired with TRAJ18 defined iNKT TCRs. A search of VDJdb, accessed on 1 November 2021, was run for TCRs annotated to CMV, EBV and SARS-CoV-2, with TCRs annotated for multiple antigens excluded. TCRdb applied fastp at Q25 and MiXCR to the public reads, then kept only in-frame beta chains. Here each entry gathers all rows of one CDR3 protein and keeps the most common genes and DNA. TCRdb assigned the V and J calls; the authors' analysis was not used. Here the sample has 25,000 to 30,000 distinct CDR3 sequences; more than 5% occur a single time. Of the sample, approximately 10% falls within the top ten clones.

As regards this clonotype: Its antigen is currently not known. Per-base quality was not reported, and no clone a single base away is much larger than it.

Set within a cohort of healthcare workers in London, UK, this nested case-control study involved weekly PCR testing of nasopharyngeal swabs along with blood sampling. Healthcare workers were recruited between 23 and 31 March 2020, during the week of the UK lockdown, and were followed weekly for up to roughly 16 weeks. The chain links TRBV20-1 with TRBJ2-1; the D gene may be TRBD1 or TRBD2, since each aligns over 5 bases. The sequence was collected from an adult who was a healthcare worker with PCR-confirmed SARS-CoV-2 infection or an uninfected control (not recorded which). Source material: whole blood. The CDR3 protein is CSAHRDAGEQFF. The DNA sequence is given as TGCAGTGCTCACCGGGACGCCGGGGAGCAGTTCTTC.